In this sample, the clone carrying this TCR beta chain turned up a few times. Its antigen is unidentified. Per the germline V gene, CDR1 is SGHDN and CDR2 is FVKESK. The CDR3 runs 15 residues. The V gene lost 1 base and the J gene lost 4 bases, with 11 bases spanning the gap. This sample is drawn from a study of T-cell reconstitution after alpha-beta-depleted transplantation in children. The library targeted TCRbeta and was prepared with unique molecular identifiers. TCRdb processed the PCR reads anew with MiXCR; each CDR3 protein has one entry. The data show fewer than 400,000 distinct CDR3 sequences, approximately 23% seen once. Study-level findings and limits: Some patients owed their high day-60 TCRbeta diversity to surviving recipient T cells and thymic progenitors.

The sequences come from PBMCs, mostly from graft donor cells, collected 180 days after TCRalphabeta/CD19-depleted stem cell transplant. The chain is built from TRBV14 and TRBJ2-1; no clear D. This receptor was obtained from a male patient younger than 18 who had a stem cell transplant for acute lymphoblastic leukemia, so the T cells may come from the graft donor. CDR3 DNA: TGTGCCAGCAGCCAAGGGGTCTCTCCTTACAATGAGCAGTTCTTC. Protein sequence: CASSQGVSPYNEQFF.